This TCR beta chain comes out of a study of blood T cell repertoires in COVID-19. Study as a whole: Researchers got acute and convalescent COVID-19 samples from the United States, Italy and Spain. PBMCs, B-cell-depleted T cells, or T cells provided the cDNA or gDNA that made up the material.

The length of the CDR3 is 14 residues. The germline gives CDR1 ENHRY, CDR2 SYGVKD. Between the trimmed V and J ends, which lost 4 bases and 5 bases, there was a span of 12 bases. Adults between roughly 18 and 95 years of age took part from about two dozen US areas. Profiling relied on immunoSEQ multiplex PCR, and the TCRdb table lists in-frame clones only, not all of them. The repertoire has approximately 300,000 clones, about nine tenths of them found once; the top ten carry almost 9.5%. The sequence derives from a woman aged 30 to 39 who had recovered from COVID-19. Sequencing was done on a sample of PBMCs or T cells enriched from blood (not recorded which). The gene calls are TRBV10-3 and TRBJ2-1; D remains unclear. CDR3 coding DNA: TGTGCCATCAGTGCAGTAGCCTGGAACAATGAGCAGTTCTTC. Amino acids: CAISAVAWNNEQFF.